This T cell receptor beta chain was identified during a study of memory CD4+ T cells and cytomegalovirus serostatus. On the study more broadly: Of the healthy Belgian adults, nine or ten were CMV seropositive and 20 to 30 seronegative.

General observations from the study: About 40% of the roughly 160 known CMV-associated TCRbeta sequences appeared in CD4+ memory. Suggested: most of the CMV-linked TCR signature lies in CD4+ memory cells. Repertoires predicted CMV serostatus with median bootstrapped AUC of about 0.96.

The CDR3 has 13 residues. The V and J ends lost 6 bases and 1 base respectively, with 10 bases between them. The germline V gene encodes CDR1 SGHRS and CDR2 YFSETQ. Single viable CD3+CD4+CD8-CD45RO+ cells were sorted as the memory CD4+ T cells. A remark on this clone: Antigen: not known.

Sequencing was performed with immunoSEQ multiplex PCR; in TCRdb, only in-frame clones are kept and a portion is missing. The repertoire has 35,000 to 55,000 clones, around 82% of them found once; the top ten carry 0.75% to 1%. The chain recombines TRBV5-1 with TRBJ1-1, with D unresolved. The TCR comes from an adult in good health and CMV-seronegative. The sequenced sample consisted of memory CD4+ T cells from blood. The CDR3 DNA reads as TGCGCCAGCACAAAGAACGGGAACACTGAAGCTTTCTTT. Its translation: CASTKNGNTEAFF.